The 14 T cell receptor beta chains listed next were all sequenced from one sample in a study of tumor-infiltrating lymphocytes in primary liver carcinoma. Unsorted whole blood served as the source of blood RNA, and germline DNA was extracted as well. TCR beta cDNA was prepared out of roughly 0.45 ug total RNA by means of a constant-region primer. What produced the TCR beta libraries was three nested multiplex PCR rounds using slightly modified ARM-PCR. A C-beta reverse primer and TRBV1-TRBV30 forward primers served in each of the first two PCR rounds, at about 9 cycles apiece. TCRdb redid the calling of the multiplex PCR reads with MiXCR, one entry per CDR3 protein. This sample yields around 330,000 distinct CDR3 sequences, of which 58% are seen a single time; about 15% belongs to the top ten. The sequenced material came from peripheral blood. The receptors originated from a woman in her twenties or thirties with primary liver carcinoma and hepatitis B virus infection.

V usage is TRBV7-9 and J usage is TRBJ2-3, with D perhaps matching TRBD2 (6 bases). This CDR3 spans 15 amino acids. Germline lookup yields CDR1 SEHNR and CDR2 FQNEAQ (reference sequence). Trimming cost V 5 bases and J 2 bases, with 14 bases left between them. CDR3 DNA sequence: TGTGCCAGCAGCCGCCGACTAGTCAACACAGATACGCAGTATTTT. The encoded protein is CASSRRLVNTDTQYF.

This clonotype turned up a few times. Because it lacks the conserved phenylalanine or tryptophan at the end, this CDR3 is likely a read error. J is TRBJ2-1 and V is TRBV11-2, with D perhaps matching TRBD2 (5 bases). The V gene's germline CDR1 is SGHAT and CDR2 FQNNGV. CDR3 length: 17 residues. V was shortened by 1 base and J by 2 bases, with 15 bases between the two germline ends. The CDR3 is CASSLGRRSGPYNEQFL. The CDR3, as DNA: TGTGCCAGCAGCTTAGGGAGGAGGAGCGGACCCTACAATGAGCAGTTCTTA.

With respect to this clonotype: Compared with germline, one end of the junction differs, possibly owing to a read error. The genes are TRBV4-1 and TRBJ2-3, with D uncertain. Germline V gene data show CDR1 as MGHRA and CDR2 as YSYEKL. The CDR3 contains 16 residues. This chain's CDR3 is CTSSQDELGSTDTQYF. Here the CDR3 DNA reads TGCACCAGCAGCCAAGATGAGCTTGGCAGCACAGATACGCAGTATTTT.

As regards this clonotype: It may be a read error: a sequence one base away is much more abundant. Lacking the conserved final phenylalanine or tryptophan, this CDR3 likely reflects a read error. This chain links TRBV12-3 or TRBV12-4 with TRBJ1-6, with D maybe TRBD1 (5 bases). There are 16 residues in the CDR3. V lost 3 bases and J lost 5, with 14 bases in between. The CDR3 coding sequence is TGTGCCAGCAGTTTTGATAGGGGTTCAAATAATTCACCCCTCCACCTT. Amino acids: CASSFDRGSNNSPLHL.

Turning to this clonotype: A much more abundant neighbour one base away suggests this may be a read error. The chain combines TRBV12-3 or TRBV12-4 with TRBJ1-2; perhaps TRBD1 as D (6 bases). V was clipped by 8 bases and J by 8 bases, with 15 bases between them. The CDR3 totals 12 residues. Here the CDR3 DNA reads TGTGCCAGCTGCCGAGGGGGTTCGGGCTACACCTTC. Protein: CASCRGGSGYTF.

The CDR3 here is CASSLNRGNTGELFF. CDR3 sequence (DNA): TGTGCCAGCAGCTTAAACAGGGGAAACACCGGGGAGCTGTTTTTT. The genes are TRBV7-9 and TRBJ2-2; 7 nucleotides agree with TRBD1. The V gene's germline CDR1 is SEHNR and CDR2 FQNEAQ (reference sequence). The CDR3 covers 15 residues. V shed 2 bases and J 2 bases; nucleotides not matched to a gene: 2. Filled out from reference TRBV7-9 and TRBJ2-2, the complete variable domain reads DTGVSQNPRHKITKRGQNVTFRCDPISEHNRLYWYRQTLGQGPEFLTYFQNEAQLEKSRLLSDRFSAERPKGSFSTLEIQRTEQGDSAMYLCASSLNRGNTGELFFGEGSRLTVL.

This clonotype was recorded once. One junction end does not reproduce the germline sequence, and a read error may be involved. The rearrangement links TRBV13 to TRBJ2-7; D may be TRBD1 (5 bases). The CDR3 spans 13 residues. Germline CDR1 reads PRHDT; CDR2 reads FYEKMQ (reference sequence). CDR3 region: CGSSSRAGIEQYF. In DNA, the CDR3 is TGTGGCAGCAGCTCAAGGGCAGGGATCGAGCAGTACTTC.

The chain recombines TRBV11-3 with TRBJ2-5; TRBD2 is a possible D gene (6 bases). The CDR3 extends over 15 amino acids. Germline V CDR1 and CDR2: SGHNT, YENEEA. Trimming cost V 0 bases and J 2 bases, with 10 bases left between them. CDR3 DNA: TGTGCCAGCAGCTTAGATCACGGGAGTCAAGAGACCCAGTACTTC. This translates into CASSLDHGSQETQYF.

Here the CDR3 DNA reads TGTGCCAGCAGCGACAGGCCTAGCGATGAGCAGTTCTTC. This translates into CASSDRPSDEQFF. The chain is built from TRBV7-9 and TRBJ2-1, with D perhaps given as TRBD1 or TRBD2 (6 bases each). CDR3 length: 13 amino acids. Trimming took off 5 bases at V and 8 bases at J, with 13 bases between the two ends. Germline V CDR1 and CDR2: SEHNR, FQNEAQ (reference sequence).

As for this clonotype: It may be a read error: a sequence one base away is much more abundant. The gene calls are TRBV12-3 or TRBV12-4 and TRBJ1-6, with a tentative D call TRBD1 (5 bases). Trimming removed 9 bases from V and 14 bases from J, with 11 bases in between. The length of the CDR3 is 10 residues. The CDR3 reads CASGGGTLHF. CDR3 nucleotide sequence: TGTGCCAGTGGGGGAGGGACCCTCCACTTT.

The CDR3 DNA reads as TGCAGCGCTACGACTAGCGGGAGGGCCGGGACGGAGGCCCAGTACTTC. This codes for CSATTSGRAGTEAQYF. The gene calls are TRBV29-1 and TRBJ2-5, with 14 bases lining up with TRBD2. Germline CDR1 reads SQVTM; CDR2 reads ANQGSEA. The CDR3 sequence is 16 residues long. Trimming cost V 7 bases and J 9 bases; bases outside gene matches: 16.

This rearrangement joins TRBV24-1 to TRBJ1-5; a weak D match, TRBD1 (6 bases). V lost 4 bases, J lost 2 bases, and 11 bases lay in between. Per the germline V gene, CDR1 is KGHDR and CDR2 is SFDVKD. This CDR3 is 15 amino acids long. The CDR3 DNA follows: TGTGCCACCAGTGAAGGGGGTTTGGGCAATCAGCCCCAGCATTTT. Its translation is CATSEGGLGNQPQHF.

Comments on this clonotype: With a much larger clone just one base away, this may be a read error. The rearrangement uses TRBV6-1 and TRBJ1-2; D gene ambiguous. Per the germline V gene, CDR1 is MNHNS and CDR2 is SASEGT. The CDR3 totals 12 residues. In nucleotides, the CDR3 is TGTGCCAGCAGTGAGACGGGGATCGGCTGCACCTTC. Its protein is CASSETGIGCTF.

This clonotype was detected a few times. J is TRBJ2-7 and V is TRBV30; 7 bases match TRBD2. V shed 2 bases and J 6 bases; nucleotides not matched to a gene: 10. This CDR3 is built from 14 residues. Germline loops: CDR1 GTSNPN, CDR2 SVGIG (reference sequence). The CDR3: CAWSRWEGRGEQYF. Here the CDR3 DNA reads TGTGCCTGGAGTAGGTGGGAGGGAAGAGGCGAGCAGTACTTC.